The 9 T cell receptor beta chains below were found in one sample sequenced in a study of blood T cells in healthy people across ages. PCR was performed a second time for about 7 to 11 cycles using a sample-barcoded 5' primer and a J-beta primer mix. TCRdb re-called the 5' RACE reads through MiXCR, storing one row per CDR3 protein. The sample consists of 1.6 million or so distinct CDR3 sequences, around 35% of them appearing once. Sequencing was done on a sample of blood. Every receptor here comes from a woman aged 25 to 45 in good health.

The rearrangement joins TRBV2 to TRBJ1-5, with a tentative D call TRBD1 (5 bases). The CDR3 is made up of 13 amino acids. The germline CDR1 and CDR2 sequences are SNHLY and FYNNEI. V lost 4 bases and J lost 9, with 13 bases in between. The CDR3 DNA reads as TGTGCCAGCAGTGGGCCTCATGGGGGGCCCCAGCATTTT. Protein: CASSGPHGGPQHF.

This chain links TRBV9 with TRBJ2-1, with 10 bases fitting TRBD2. Trimming removed 4 bases from V and 0 bases from J; junction bases left unmatched: 7. Germline CDR1 and CDR2: SGDLS and YYNGEE. The CDR3 loop spans 17 amino acids. In nucleotides, the CDR3 is TGTGCCAGCAGCCTGGGAGCGGGGGGGTCCTCCTACAATGAGCAGTTCTTC. It yields the protein CASSLGAGGSSYNEQFF. Complete variable domain (other parts from reference TRBV9 and TRBJ2-1): DSGVTQTPKHLITATGQRVTLRCSPRSGDLSVYWYQQSLDQGLQFLIQYYNGEERAKGNILERFSAQQFPDLHSELNLSSLELGDSALYFCASSLGAGGSSYNEQFFGPGTRLTVL.

Details on this clonotype: The junction departs from germline at one end; a sequencing error may be responsible. V gene TRBV5-1 combines with J gene TRBJ2-7; maybe TRBD1 (5 bases). This CDR3 region has 16 residues. Germline values: CDR1 SGHRS, CDR2 YFSETQ. CDR3 loop: CAGSLGQDPFSYEQYF. In DNA, the CDR3 is TGCGCCGGCAGCTTGGGGCAGGACCCTTTCTCCTACGAGCAGTACTTC.

V usage is TRBV3-1 and J usage is TRBJ2-4; the match to TRBD2 covers 7 bases. V dropped 4 bases and J dropped 1; count of bases not matched to a gene: 10. Germline CDR1 reads LGHDT; CDR2 reads YNNKEL (reference sequence). The CDR3 consists of 17 residues. The CDR3 sequence is CASSPSPSGIAKNIQYF. DNA for the CDR3: TGTGCCAGCAGCCCCTCCCCGAGCGGGATCGCCAAAAACATTCAGTACTTC. Drawing the rest from reference TRBV3-1 and TRBJ2-4, the complete variable domain is DTAVSQTPKYLVTQMGNDKSIKCEQNLGHDTMYWYKQDSKKFLKIMFSYNNKELIINETVPNRFSPKSPDKAHLNLHINSLELGDSAVYFCASSPSPSGIAKNIQYFGAGTRLSVL.

The CDR3 loop is CASSLGRTVYNEQFF. The CDR3 nucleotides are TGTGCCAGCAGTTTGGGGAGGACAGTCTACAATGAGCAGTTCTTC. The V gene is TRBV12-3 or TRBV12-4, the J gene TRBJ2-1; D may correspond to TRBD1 or TRBD2 (6 bases each). Trimming cost V 3 bases and J 3 bases, with 12 bases left between them. This CDR3 comprises 15 residues.

J is TRBJ1-1 and V is TRBV29-1; 8 bases align to TRBD1. J gave up 2 bases and V 8 bases, and 7 bases lay outside the gene matches. The V gene's germline CDR1 is SQVTM and CDR2 ANQGSEA. The length of the CDR3 is 13 residues. The CDR3 DNA is TGCAGCTCGAAGACAGGGGATAACACTGAAGCTTTCTTT. Amino acid sequence: CSSKTGDNTEAFF.

This clonotype occurred a few times. V and J are TRBV15 and TRBJ2-3, with D possibly being TRBD2 (6 bases). Germline V gene sequence: CDR1 LNHNV, CDR2 YYDKDF (reference sequence). The CDR3 spans 17 residues. V was shortened by 5 bases and J by 2 bases, with 20 bases between the two germline ends. CDR3 nucleotide sequence: TGTGCCACCAGCCAGTTTTGGCGGCGGGGCCTCACAGATACGCAGTATTTT. Its translation is CATSQFWRRGLTDTQYF.

The V call is TRBV7-8, the J call TRBJ2-3; D is undetermined. CDR3 length: 12 residues. The germline V and J ends were trimmed by 2 bases and 5 bases, with 5 bases remaining between them. Germline V gene data show CDR1 as SGHVS and CDR2 as FQNEAQ. The DNA for the CDR3 is TGTGCCAGCAGCTTATATTTAGATACGCAGTATTTT. Protein product: CASSLYLDTQYF.

The gene calls are TRBV12-3 or TRBV12-4 and TRBJ1-6; the D is unclear. CDR3 size: 14 residues. Trimming shortened V by 6 bases and J by 10 bases, and 16 bases separated the two germline ends. The CDR3 nucleotides read TGTGCCAGCAGGCCAGACCCAGCGGGCTCACCCCTCCACTTT. It is translated as CASRPDPAGSPLHF.